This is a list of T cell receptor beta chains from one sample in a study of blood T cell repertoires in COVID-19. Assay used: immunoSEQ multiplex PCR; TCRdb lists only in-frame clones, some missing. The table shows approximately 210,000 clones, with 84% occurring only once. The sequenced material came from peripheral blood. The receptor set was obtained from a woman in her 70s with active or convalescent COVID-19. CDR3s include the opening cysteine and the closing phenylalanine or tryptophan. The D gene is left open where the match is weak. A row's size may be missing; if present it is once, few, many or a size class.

cdr3_aa: CASSERDTQYF
cdr3_nt: TGTGCCAGTAGTGAGCGGGATACGCAGTATTTT
v_call: TRBV19
j_call: TRBJ2-3
d_call: .
clone_size: .

cdr3_aa: CASSLGGLQETQYF
cdr3_nt: TGTGCCAGCAGCTTGGGCGGGCTCCAAGAGACCCAGTACTTC
v_call: TRBV11-3
j_call: TRBJ2-5
d_call: .
clone_size: .

cdr3_aa: CASSSGLREQYF
cdr3_nt: TGTGCCAGCAGTTCGGGACTCCGAGAGCAGTACTTC
v_call: TRBV28
j_call: TRBJ2-7
d_call: .
clone_size: .

cdr3_aa: CASKSQYGYTF
cdr3_nt: TGTGCCAGCAAATCCCAGTATGGCTACACCTTC
v_call: TRBV28
j_call: TRBJ1-2
d_call: .
clone_size: few

cdr3_aa: CASSFSGRADKNIQYF
cdr3_nt: TGTGCCAGCAGCTTTAGCGGGAGGGCGGACAAAAACATTCAGTACTTC
v_call: TRBV13
j_call: TRBJ2-4
d_call: TRBD2
clone_size: .

cdr3_aa: CASSSPGLLSGNTIYF
cdr3_nt: TGTGCCAGTAGTTCTCCGGGACTACTCTCTGGAAACACCATATATTTT
v_call: TRBV19
j_call: TRBJ1-3
d_call: .
clone_size: .

cdr3_aa: CASTLGPSPLHF
cdr3_nt: TGTGCCAGCACCCTGGGCCCATCACCCCTCCACTTT
v_call: TRBV2
j_call: TRBJ1-6
d_call: .
clone_size: .

cdr3_aa: CASSHLAGPGNTIYF
cdr3_nt: TGTGCCAGCAGCCACCTCGCAGGCCCCGGAAACACCATATATTTT
v_call: TRBV14
j_call: TRBJ1-3
d_call: .
clone_size: once

cdr3_aa: CASSVRVDYGYTF
cdr3_nt: TGTGCCAGCAGTGTAAGAGTGGACTATGGCTACACCTTC
v_call: TRBV25-1
j_call: TRBJ1-2
d_call: .
clone_size: .

cdr3_aa: CASSQGLAGGNGQFF
cdr3_nt: TGTGCCAGCAGCCAAGGACTAGCGGGAGGTAACGGGCAGTTCTTC
v_call: TRBV11-3
j_call: TRBJ2-1
d_call: TRBD2
clone_size: .

cdr3_aa: CASSYKSGRAYEQYF
cdr3_nt: TGTGCCAGCAGTTATAAAAGCGGGAGGGCCTACGAGCAGTACTTC
v_call: TRBV6-5
j_call: TRBJ2-7
d_call: TRBD2
clone_size: .

cdr3_aa: CASSSITIQENTEAFF
cdr3_nt: TGTGCCAGCAGTTCAATAACCATACAGGAGAACACTGAAGCTTTCTTT
v_call: TRBV28
j_call: TRBJ1-1
d_call: .
clone_size: .

cdr3_aa: CASSSGLPGFGYGYTF
cdr3_nt: TGTGCCAGCAGCTCCGGACTGCCCGGTTTTGGCTATGGCTACACCTTC
v_call: TRBV5-4
j_call: TRBJ1-2
d_call: .
clone_size: .

cdr3_aa: CASSPGTSGRETQYF
cdr3_nt: TGTGCCAGCAGCCCGGGGACTAGCGGGAGAGAGACCCAGTACTTC
v_call: TRBV7-6
j_call: TRBJ2-5
d_call: TRBD2
clone_size: .

cdr3_aa: CASSPPRLGVDTQYF
cdr3_nt: TGTGCCAGCTCACCACCGAGACTAGGTGTGGATACGCAGTATTTT
v_call: TRBV18
j_call: TRBJ2-3
d_call: .
clone_size: .

cdr3_aa: CASSSTGTAYYGYTF
cdr3_nt: TGTGCCAGCAGTTCCACTGGGACAGCCTACTATGGCTACACCTTC
v_call: TRBV6-5
j_call: TRBJ1-2
d_call: TRBD1
clone_size: .

cdr3_aa: CASRDGTGVGYTF
cdr3_nt: TGTGCCAGCAGGGACGGGACAGGGGTTGGCTACACCTTC
v_call: TRBV6-5
j_call: TRBJ1-2
d_call: TRBD1
clone_size: .

cdr3_aa: CASSLSFQDRDLNEQFF
cdr3_nt: TGCGCCAGCAGCCTGTCCTTTCAAGACAGGGATTTGAATGAGCAGTTCTTC
v_call: TRBV5-1
j_call: TRBJ2-1
d_call: TRBD1
clone_size: .

cdr3_aa: CASSQAQNAGGNTDTQYF
cdr3_nt: TGTGCCAGCAGCCAAGCCCAAAATGCGGGCGGGAACACAGATACGCAGTATTTT
v_call: TRBV4-2
j_call: TRBJ2-3
d_call: .
clone_size: .

cdr3_aa: CASSQRARGLASDTQYF
cdr3_nt: TGTGCCAGCAGCCAAAGGGCCAGGGGACTAGCGTCGGATACGCAGTATTTT
v_call: TRBV7-3
j_call: TRBJ2-3
d_call: TRBD2
clone_size: .

cdr3_aa: CASSFFRGFPQHF
cdr3_nt: TGTGCCAGCAGTTTTTTCAGGGGCTTTCCCCAGCATTTT
v_call: TRBV27
j_call: TRBJ1-5
d_call: .
clone_size: .

cdr3_aa: CASSPQGAIGGYTF
cdr3_nt: TGTGCCAGCAGCCCCCAGGGGGCGATAGGTGGCTACACCTTC
v_call: TRBV5-4
j_call: TRBJ1-2
d_call: TRBD1
clone_size: .

cdr3_aa: CASSLFAEGYNEQFF
cdr3_nt: TGCGCCAGCAGCTTGTTCGCGGAGGGCTACAATGAGCAGTTCTTC
v_call: TRBV5-1
j_call: TRBJ2-1
d_call: .
clone_size: .

cdr3_aa: CASSTRTGEQPQHF
cdr3_nt: TGTGCCAGTAGTACTCGGACAGGGGAACAGCCCCAGCATTTT
v_call: TRBV19
j_call: TRBJ1-5
d_call: TRBD1
clone_size: .

cdr3_aa: CASSYGVGVEVGYTF
cdr3_nt: TGTGCCAGCAGTTACGGTGTAGGGGTCGAAGTGGGCTACACCTTC
v_call: TRBV6-5
j_call: TRBJ1-2
d_call: .
clone_size: .

cdr3_aa: CASSFLKELFF
cdr3_nt: TGTGCCAGCAGTTTCCTGAAGGAGCTGTTCTTC
v_call: TRBV28
j_call: TRBJ2-1
d_call: .
clone_size: .

cdr3_aa: CSARRGYGLYNEQFF
cdr3_nt: TGCAGCGCCAGAAGGGGGTATGGCCTCTACAATGAGCAGTTCTTC
v_call: TRBV29-1
j_call: TRBJ2-1
d_call: .
clone_size: .

cdr3_aa: CASSIDGQRSNEQFF
cdr3_nt: TGTGCCAGTAGTATCGACGGACAGCGTAGCAATGAGCAGTTCTTC
v_call: TRBV19
j_call: TRBJ2-1
d_call: .
clone_size: .

cdr3_aa: CASSSKRPRVDEQFF
cdr3_nt: TGTGCCAGCAGCTCCAAGCGGCCCCGTGTGGATGAGCAGTTCTTC
v_call: TRBV7-2
j_call: TRBJ2-1
d_call: .
clone_size: .

cdr3_aa: CASGVGGGSNTGELFF
cdr3_nt: TGTGCCAGCGGAGTCGGGGGGGGATCGAACACCGGGGAGCTGTTTTTT
v_call: TRBV7-9
j_call: TRBJ2-2
d_call: TRBD2
clone_size: .

cdr3_aa: CAISVRDRAEAFF
cdr3_nt: TGTGCCATCAGTGTACGTGACAGGGCTGAAGCTTTCTTT
v_call: TRBV10-3
j_call: TRBJ1-1
d_call: TRBD1
clone_size: few

cdr3_aa: CASSHVTPGTQYF
cdr3_nt: TGTGCCAGCAGCCATGTGACCCCGGGGACCCAGTACTTC
v_call: TRBV3-1/TRBV3-2
j_call: TRBJ2-5
d_call: .
clone_size: .

cdr3_aa: CATSDYLRGGETQYF
cdr3_nt: TGTGCCACCAGTGACTACCTCAGGGGTGGAGAGACCCAGTACTTC
v_call: TRBV24-1
j_call: TRBJ2-5
d_call: .
clone_size: once

cdr3_aa: CASRKGRGQGYEQYF
cdr3_nt: TGTGCCAGCAGGAAAGGTCGGGGACAGGGCTACGAGCAGTACTTC
v_call: TRBV6-5
j_call: TRBJ2-7
d_call: TRBD1
clone_size: once

cdr3_aa: CASSPTVAGEEQYF
cdr3_nt: TGCGCCAGCAGCCCTACAGTTGCGGGAGAGGAGCAGTACTTC
v_call: TRBV5-1
j_call: TRBJ2-7
d_call: TRBD2
clone_size: .

cdr3_aa: CASSLTAGGGGTTDTQYF
cdr3_nt: TGTGCCAGCAGCTTAACAGCGGGAGGAGGGGGGACCACAGATACGCAGTATTTT
v_call: TRBV7-3
j_call: TRBJ2-3
d_call: TRBD2
clone_size: few

cdr3_aa: CASSLVLAGGTGELFF
cdr3_nt: TGTGCCAGCAGCTTGGTACTAGCGGGAGGAACCGGGGAGCTGTTTTTT
v_call: TRBV5-5
j_call: TRBJ2-2
d_call: TRBD2
clone_size: once

cdr3_aa: CASSPGTGARETQYF
cdr3_nt: TGTGCCAGCAGCCCAGGGACAGGGGCACGCGAGACCCAGTACTTC
v_call: TRBV9
j_call: TRBJ2-5
d_call: TRBD1
clone_size: .

cdr3_aa: CASSTQGPDTQYF
cdr3_nt: TGTGCCAGCAGTACCCAGGGTCCAGATACGCAGTATTTT
v_call: TRBV2
j_call: TRBJ2-3
d_call: .
clone_size: .

cdr3_aa: CASSLQGSFGQFF
cdr3_nt: TGTGCCAGCAGTTTACAGGGATCTTTTGGGCAGTTCTTC
v_call: TRBV28
j_call: TRBJ2-1
d_call: .
clone_size: .

cdr3_aa: CASSQWTSTDTQYF
cdr3_nt: TGTGCCAGCAGCCAGTGGACTAGCACAGATACGCAGTATTTT
v_call: TRBV3-1/TRBV3-2
j_call: TRBJ2-3
d_call: .
clone_size: .

cdr3_aa: CASRRANYGYTF
cdr3_nt: TGTGCCAGCAGGCGGGCTAACTATGGCTACACCTTC
v_call: TRBV2
j_call: TRBJ1-2
d_call: .
clone_size: .

cdr3_aa: CASSLVLAGYNEQFF
cdr3_nt: TGTGCCAGCAGCTTGGTACTAGCGGGTTACAATGAGCAGTTCTTC
v_call: TRBV5-8
j_call: TRBJ2-1
d_call: TRBD2
clone_size: .

cdr3_aa: CASSSWTANPYGYTF
cdr3_nt: TGCGCCAGCAGCTCCTGGACAGCGAATCCCTATGGCTACACCTTC
v_call: TRBV5-1
j_call: TRBJ1-2
d_call: .
clone_size: .

cdr3_aa: CASSPDPYRAKETQYF
cdr3_nt: TGTGCCAGCAGCCCGGACCCCTACAGGGCAAAAGAGACCCAGTACTTC
v_call: TRBV7-3
j_call: TRBJ2-5
d_call: .
clone_size: once

cdr3_aa: CASSAGLAGAETQYF
cdr3_nt: TGTGCCAGCAGCGCGGGACTAGCGGGAGCGGAGACCCAGTACTTC
v_call: TRBV9
j_call: TRBJ2-5
d_call: TRBD2
clone_size: .

cdr3_aa: CASSSLASYTSNEQFF
cdr3_nt: TGTGCCAGCAGCAGTCTAGCATCCTACACAAGCAATGAGCAGTTCTTC
v_call: TRBV9
j_call: TRBJ2-1
d_call: .
clone_size: .

cdr3_aa: CASSQGATNNEQYF
cdr3_nt: TGTGCCAGCAGCCAGGGGGCAACGAATAACGAGCAGTACTTC
v_call: TRBV7-9
j_call: TRBJ2-7
d_call: TRBD1
clone_size: .

cdr3_aa: CASGLARYGTGSMNTEAFF
cdr3_nt: TGTGCTAGTGGTTTGGCCCGATACGGGACAGGTTCTATGAACACTGAAGCTTTCTTT
v_call: TRBV12-5
j_call: TRBJ1-1
d_call: TRBD1
clone_size: .

cdr3_aa: CASSQTRTSGTDTQYF
cdr3_nt: TGCGCCAGCAGCCAGACCCGGACTAGCGGCACAGATACGCAGTATTTT
v_call: TRBV4-1
j_call: TRBJ2-3
d_call: TRBD2
clone_size: .

cdr3_aa: CASSLAIGQGSYGYTF
cdr3_nt: TGTGCCAGCAGCTTAGCCATTGGACAGGGGAGCTATGGCTACACCTTC
v_call: TRBV7-2
j_call: TRBJ1-2
d_call: TRBD1
clone_size: .

cdr3_aa: CASTPSQNQPQHF
cdr3_nt: TGTGCCAGCACACCAAGCCAAAATCAGCCCCAGCATTTT
v_call: TRBV12-3/TRBV12-4
j_call: TRBJ1-5
d_call: .
clone_size: .

cdr3_aa: CASSPRALAFF
cdr3_nt: TGTGCCAGCAGTCCCAGGGCTTTAGCTTTCTTT
v_call: TRBV2
j_call: TRBJ1-1
d_call: .
clone_size: .

cdr3_aa: CASSVGGGVNQPQHF
cdr3_nt: TGTGCCAGCAGCGTAGGAGGAGGGGTCAATCAGCCCCAGCATTTT
v_call: TRBV9
j_call: TRBJ1-5
d_call: .
clone_size: .